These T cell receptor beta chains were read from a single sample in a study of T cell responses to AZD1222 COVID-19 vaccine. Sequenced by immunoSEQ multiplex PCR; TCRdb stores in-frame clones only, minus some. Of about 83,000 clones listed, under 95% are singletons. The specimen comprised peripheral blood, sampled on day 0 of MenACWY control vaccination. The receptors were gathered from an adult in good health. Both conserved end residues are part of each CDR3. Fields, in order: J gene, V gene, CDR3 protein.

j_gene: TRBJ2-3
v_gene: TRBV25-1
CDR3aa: CASSTGVLDTQYF

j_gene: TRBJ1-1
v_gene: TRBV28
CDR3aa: CASLLRQAGETEAFF

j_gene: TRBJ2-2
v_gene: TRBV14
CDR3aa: CASSQDMGSGINTGELFF

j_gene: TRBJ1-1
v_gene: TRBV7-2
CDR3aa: CASSNSRLSEAFF

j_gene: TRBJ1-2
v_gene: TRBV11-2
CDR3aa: CASSFDTSGGYTF

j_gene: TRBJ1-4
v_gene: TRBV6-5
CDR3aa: CASSPRRDNEKLFF

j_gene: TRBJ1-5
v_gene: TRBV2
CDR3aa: CASSEGNQPQHF

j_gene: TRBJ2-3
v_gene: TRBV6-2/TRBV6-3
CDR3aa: CASSYAGGRTLTDTQYF

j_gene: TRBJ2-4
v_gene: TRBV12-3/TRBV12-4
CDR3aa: CASATQLNIQYF

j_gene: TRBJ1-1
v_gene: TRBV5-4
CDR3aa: CASSLSENTEAFF

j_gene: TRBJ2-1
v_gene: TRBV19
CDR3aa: CASSISSGSITYNEQFF

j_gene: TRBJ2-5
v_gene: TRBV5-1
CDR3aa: CASSLTGSGQETQYF

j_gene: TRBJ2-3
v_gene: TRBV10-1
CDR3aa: CASSPRTSGTGTQYF

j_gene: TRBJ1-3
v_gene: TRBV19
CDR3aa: CASTVQGAAGNTIYF

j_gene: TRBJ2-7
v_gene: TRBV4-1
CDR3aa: CASSQPGQGAGEQYF

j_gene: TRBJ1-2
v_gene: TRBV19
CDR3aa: CASKSRDTLYGYTF

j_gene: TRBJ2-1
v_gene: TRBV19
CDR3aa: CASSIPGTTDNEQFF

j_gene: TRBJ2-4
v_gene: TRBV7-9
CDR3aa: CASSLKGGIQYF

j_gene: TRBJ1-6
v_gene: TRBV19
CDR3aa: CASKDGLGPLHF

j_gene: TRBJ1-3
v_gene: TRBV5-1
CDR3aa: CASSLPSGNTIYF

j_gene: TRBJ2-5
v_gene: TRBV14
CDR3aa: CASSARSGGETQYF

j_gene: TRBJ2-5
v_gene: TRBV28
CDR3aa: CATRGTQETQYF

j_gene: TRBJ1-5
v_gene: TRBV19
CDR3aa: CASIQDRGGINQPQHF

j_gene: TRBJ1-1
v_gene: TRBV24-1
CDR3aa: CATSDREKVFF

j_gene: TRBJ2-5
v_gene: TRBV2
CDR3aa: CASSEFGLAGGTQYF

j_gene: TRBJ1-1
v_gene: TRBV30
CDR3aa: CAWNRNTEAFF

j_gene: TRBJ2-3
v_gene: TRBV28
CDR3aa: CASSPSWGTSDTDTQYF

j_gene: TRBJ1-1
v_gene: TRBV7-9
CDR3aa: CASSLGRTRNTEAFF

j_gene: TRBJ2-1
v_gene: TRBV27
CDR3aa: CASSFGGRASYEQFF

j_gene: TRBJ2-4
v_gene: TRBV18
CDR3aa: CASSPDRENIQYF

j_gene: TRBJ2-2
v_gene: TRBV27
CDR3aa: CASSLAGRGELFF

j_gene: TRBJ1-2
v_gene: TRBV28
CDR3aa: CASAPAGTNVIGYTF

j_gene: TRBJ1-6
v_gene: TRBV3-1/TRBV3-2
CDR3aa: CASSQGTAWALHF

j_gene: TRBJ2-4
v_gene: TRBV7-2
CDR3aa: CASSLGHGSDIQYF

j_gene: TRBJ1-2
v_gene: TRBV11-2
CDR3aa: CASSSSPGYTF

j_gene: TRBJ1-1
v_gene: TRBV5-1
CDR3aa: CASTPVGGNTEAFF

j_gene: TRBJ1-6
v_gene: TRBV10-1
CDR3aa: CASSRRNRGRTRRYYNSPLHF

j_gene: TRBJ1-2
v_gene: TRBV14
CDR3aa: CASSPGTNYGYTF

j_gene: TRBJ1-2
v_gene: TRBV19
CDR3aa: CASRRSGDSKYGYTF

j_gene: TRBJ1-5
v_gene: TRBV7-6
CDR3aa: CASQKCRTVLGNQPQHF

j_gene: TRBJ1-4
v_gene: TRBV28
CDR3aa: CAIPGGTNEKLFF

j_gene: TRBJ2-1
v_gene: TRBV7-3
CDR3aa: CASSPRTSGTRNEQFF

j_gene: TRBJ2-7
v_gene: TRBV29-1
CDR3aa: CSVEFRSAGSSYEQYF

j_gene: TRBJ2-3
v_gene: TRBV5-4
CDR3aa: CASNSAGGTDTQYF

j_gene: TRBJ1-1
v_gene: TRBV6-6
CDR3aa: CASRGTANTEAFF

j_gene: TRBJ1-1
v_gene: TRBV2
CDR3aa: CASNRGALQEAFF

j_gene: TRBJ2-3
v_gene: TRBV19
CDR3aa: CASRREGFTQYF

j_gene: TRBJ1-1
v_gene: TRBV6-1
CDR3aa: CASSEDSNRAFF

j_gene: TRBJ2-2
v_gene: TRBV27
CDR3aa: CASTLGGRNANTGELFF

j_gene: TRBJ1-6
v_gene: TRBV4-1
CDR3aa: CASSQELAGRSNSPLHF

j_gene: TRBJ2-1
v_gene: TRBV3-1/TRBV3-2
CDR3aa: CASSPAPGRNEQFF

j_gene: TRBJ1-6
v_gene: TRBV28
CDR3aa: CASKAGGEYNSPLHF

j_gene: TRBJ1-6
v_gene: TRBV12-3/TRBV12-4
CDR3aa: CASVRGNSPLHF

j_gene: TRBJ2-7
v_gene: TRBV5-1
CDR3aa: CASSHPPGGVYEQYF